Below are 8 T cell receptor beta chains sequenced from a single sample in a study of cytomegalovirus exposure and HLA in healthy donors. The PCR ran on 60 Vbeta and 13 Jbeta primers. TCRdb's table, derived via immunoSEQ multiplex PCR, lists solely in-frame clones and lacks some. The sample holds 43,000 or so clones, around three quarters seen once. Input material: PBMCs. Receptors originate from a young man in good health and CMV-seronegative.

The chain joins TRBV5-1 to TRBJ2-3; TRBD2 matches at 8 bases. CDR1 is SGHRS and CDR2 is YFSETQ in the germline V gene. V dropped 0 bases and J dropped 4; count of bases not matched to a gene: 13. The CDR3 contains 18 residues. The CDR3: CASSLGVGGRTLADTQYF. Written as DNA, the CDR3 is TGCGCCAGCAGCTTGGGAGTTGGCGGGAGGACTCTCGCAGATACGCAGTATTTT.

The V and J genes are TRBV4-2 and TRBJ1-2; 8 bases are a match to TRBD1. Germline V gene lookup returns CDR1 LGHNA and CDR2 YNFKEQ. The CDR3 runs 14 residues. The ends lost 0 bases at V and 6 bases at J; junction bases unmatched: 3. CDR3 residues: CASSQDRGRDGYTF. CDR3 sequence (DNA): TGTGCCAGCAGCCAAGACAGGGGGCGGGATGGCTACACCTTC.

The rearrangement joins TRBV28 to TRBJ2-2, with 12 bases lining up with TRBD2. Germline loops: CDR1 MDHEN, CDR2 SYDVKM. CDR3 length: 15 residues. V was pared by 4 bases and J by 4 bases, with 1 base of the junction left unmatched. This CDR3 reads CASSSTSGSTGELFF. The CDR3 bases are TGTGCCAGCAGTTCGACTAGCGGGAGCACCGGGGAGCTGTTTTTT.

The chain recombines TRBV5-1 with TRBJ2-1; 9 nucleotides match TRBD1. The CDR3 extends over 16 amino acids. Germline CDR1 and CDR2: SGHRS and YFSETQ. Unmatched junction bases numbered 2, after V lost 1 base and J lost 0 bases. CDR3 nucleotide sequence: TGCGCCAGCAGCTTGACAGGGGGCAGCTCCTACAATGAGCAGTTCTTC. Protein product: CASSLTGGSSYNEQFF.

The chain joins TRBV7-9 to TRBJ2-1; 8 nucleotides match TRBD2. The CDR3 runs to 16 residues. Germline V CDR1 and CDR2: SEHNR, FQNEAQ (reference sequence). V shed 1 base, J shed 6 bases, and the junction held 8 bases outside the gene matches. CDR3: CASSLVVGRGGNEQFF. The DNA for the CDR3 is TGTGCCAGCAGCTTAGTGGTCGGGAGGGGGGGCAATGAGCAGTTCTTC.

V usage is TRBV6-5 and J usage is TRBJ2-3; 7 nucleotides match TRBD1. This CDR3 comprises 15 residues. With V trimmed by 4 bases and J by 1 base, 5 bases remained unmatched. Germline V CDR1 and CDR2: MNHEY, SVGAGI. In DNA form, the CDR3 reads TGTGCCAGCAGTTCCCACAGGGGCCGCACAGATACGCAGTATTTT. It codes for CASSSHRGRTDTQYF.

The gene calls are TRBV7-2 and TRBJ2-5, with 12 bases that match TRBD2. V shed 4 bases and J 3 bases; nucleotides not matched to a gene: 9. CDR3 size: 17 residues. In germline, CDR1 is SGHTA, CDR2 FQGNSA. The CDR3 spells CASSSWTSGVAKETQYF. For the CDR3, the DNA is TGTGCCAGCAGCTCTTGGACTAGCGGGGTTGCAAAAGAGACCCAGTACTTC.

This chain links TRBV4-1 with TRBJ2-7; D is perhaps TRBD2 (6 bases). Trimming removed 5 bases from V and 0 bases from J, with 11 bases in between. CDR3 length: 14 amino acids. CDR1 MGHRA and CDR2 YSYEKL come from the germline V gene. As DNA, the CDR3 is TGCGCCAGCAGCACGCGGGACGGCTCCTACGAGCAGTACTTC. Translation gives CASSTRDGSYEQYF.